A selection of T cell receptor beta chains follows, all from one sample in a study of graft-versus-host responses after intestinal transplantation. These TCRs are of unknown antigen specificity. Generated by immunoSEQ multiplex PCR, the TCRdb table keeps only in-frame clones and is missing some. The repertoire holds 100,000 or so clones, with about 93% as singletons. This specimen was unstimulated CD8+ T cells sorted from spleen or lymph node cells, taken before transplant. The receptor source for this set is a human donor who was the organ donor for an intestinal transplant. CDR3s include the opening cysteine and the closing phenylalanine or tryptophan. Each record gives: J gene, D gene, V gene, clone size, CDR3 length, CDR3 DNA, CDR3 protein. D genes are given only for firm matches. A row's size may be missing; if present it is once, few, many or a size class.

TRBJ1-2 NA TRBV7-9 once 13 TGTGCCAGCAGCTTAATTGAGTTCTATGGCTACACCTTC CASSLIEFYGYTF
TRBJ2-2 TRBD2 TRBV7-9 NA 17 TGTGCCAGCAGCTTCTTGGCGGGAGGGCCGTACGCCGGGGAGCTGTTTTTT CASSFLAGGPYAGELFF
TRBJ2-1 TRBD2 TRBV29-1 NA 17 TGCAGCGTTGAAGATAGGCTAGCGGGGGCCCCTTACAATGAGCAGTTCTTC CSVEDRLAGAPYNEQFF
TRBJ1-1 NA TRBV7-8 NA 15 TGTGCCAGCAGCCGAGCACTAGGCATGAACACTGAAGCTTTCTTT CASSRALGMNTEAFF
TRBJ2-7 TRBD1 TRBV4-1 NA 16 TGCGCCAGCAGCCAAATACAGGGGGCGATTTGGGGCGAGCAGTACTTC CASSQIQGAIWGEQYF
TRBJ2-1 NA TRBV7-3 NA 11 TGTGCCAGCAGCTTATCGGATGAGCAGTTCTTC CASSLSDEQFF
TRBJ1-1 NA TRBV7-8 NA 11 TGTGCCAGCAGCTTGGAACAGGAAGCTTTCTTT CASSLEQEAFF
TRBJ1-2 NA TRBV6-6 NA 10 TGTGCCAGCATCGGCTATGGCTACACCTTC CASIGYGYTF
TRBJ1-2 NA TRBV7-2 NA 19 TGTGCCAGCAGCAAGGGGAAAAATTGGGCGAGGATATTGGGTTATGGCTACACCTTC CASSKGKNWARILGYGYTF
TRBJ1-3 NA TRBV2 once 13 TGTGCCAGTGTCGGGAATCAGGGAAACACCATATATTTT CASVGNQGNTIYF
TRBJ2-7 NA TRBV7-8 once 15 TGTGCCAGCAGCTTAGCGGGCAGGGAAACCTACGAGCAGTACTTC CASSLAGRETYEQYF
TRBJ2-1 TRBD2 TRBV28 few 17 TGTGCCAGCAGTTTAGATGGGCTAGCGGGAGTCGGGAATGAGCAGTTCTTC CASSLDGLAGVGNEQFF
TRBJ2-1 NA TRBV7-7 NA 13 TGTGCTAGCAGCTTGGGGCAGGCATATGAGCAGTTCTTC CASSLGQAYEQFF
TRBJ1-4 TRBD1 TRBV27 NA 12 TGTGCCTCCGCGGACAGGGGTGAAAAACTGTTTTTT CASADRGEKLFF
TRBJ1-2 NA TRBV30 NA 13 TGTGCCTGGAGTGTAGGGGGGGTCGGGGGCTACACCTTC CAWSVGGVGGYTF
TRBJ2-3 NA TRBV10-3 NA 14 TGTGCCACTCGCCCGGGACTCCCCACAGATACGCAGTATTTT CATRPGLPTDTQYF
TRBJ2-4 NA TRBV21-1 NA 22 TGTGCCAGCAGCAAAGTTTCTTTAGGCCTAGCGGGGGAGCCTTTGGCCAAAAACATTCAGTACTTC CASSKVSLGLAGEPLAKNIQYF
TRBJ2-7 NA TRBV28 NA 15 TGTGCCAGCAGTTTCTTTGCGGGAATTGGTTACGAGCAGTACTTC CASSFFAGIGYEQYF